The 8 T cell receptor beta chains below all came from one sample that was sequenced in a study of OX40 agonist ivuxolimab in advanced cancers. Libraries were prepared by immunoSEQ multiplex PCR; TCRdb keeps only in-frame clonotypes and omits some of them. The table has about 73,000 clones, just under 90% seen once; the top ten hold approximately 11%. Sequencing was performed on CD4+ or CD8+ T cells sorted from blood, taken in a trial of the OX40 agonist ivuxolimab. Receptors were obtained from an adult with an advanced solid tumor such as melanoma, head and neck, liver or kidney cancer.

This clone was detected once. This sequence joins TRBV5-1 and TRBJ2-7, with 8 positions matching TRBD1. CDR3 length equals 15 residues. V lost 0 bases, J lost 3 bases, and 5 bases stayed unmatched. CDR1 and CDR2 from the germline V gene are SGHRS and YFSETQ. As DNA, the CDR3 is TGCGCCAGCAGCTTGGGGCAGGGGGCGATCTACGAGCAGTACTTC. This codes for CASSLGQGAIYEQYF. Variable domain in full (rest from reference TRBV5-1 and TRBJ2-7): KAGVTQTPRYLIKTRGQQVTLSCSPISGHRSVSWYQQTPGQGLQFLFEYFSETQRNKGNFPGRFSGRQFSNSRSEMNVSTLELGDSALYLCASSLGQGAIYEQYFGPGTRLTVT.

The chain has TRBV28 and TRBJ1-5; no definite D call. The V gene lost 5 bases and the J gene lost 4 bases, with 18 bases spanning the gap. Germline CDR1 reads MDHEN; CDR2 reads SYDVKM. The CDR3 sequence is 16 residues long. CDR3 in amino acids: CASSLRPRVGNQPQHF. CDR3 sequence (DNA): TGTGCCAGCAGTCTACGTCCGCGGGTGGGGAATCAGCCCCAGCATTTT.

The gene calls are TRBV7-9 and TRBJ2-7; D remains ambiguous. Germline V gives CDR1 SEHNR, CDR2 FQNEAQ (reference sequence). CDR3 size: 12 residues. V was trimmed by 6 bases and J by 3 bases, leaving 9 bases between them. The CDR3 DNA reads TGTGCCAGCAGGTCCTCCCTCTACGAGCAGTACTTC. This encodes CASRSSLYEQYF.

This clone was observed a few times. As DNA, the CDR3 is TGCGCCAGCAGCTTGACAGGGGCCACTGAAGCTTTCTTT. Amino acid sequence: CASSLTGATEAFF. The rearrangement joins TRBV4-1 to TRBJ1-1; TRBD1 matches 8 bases. Germline CDR1 and CDR2: MGHRA and YSYEKL. The CDR3 runs 13 residues. Germline trimming cut 5 bases from V and 4 bases from J; bases unmatched to any gene: 3.

The chain links TRBV19 to TRBJ2-7; the D gene is possibly TRBD1 (5 bases). Trimming removed 3 bases from V and 1 base from J, with 7 bases in between. Per the germline V gene, CDR1 is LNHDA and CDR2 is SQIVND (reference sequence). CDR3 length equals 13 residues. The DNA for the CDR3 is TGTGCCAGTAGTATGGACAAGTCCTACGAGCAGTACTTC. Its translation: CASSMDKSYEQYF.

The chain uses TRBV6-1 and TRBJ2-6; D call uncertain. The CDR3 has 15 amino acids. Looked up from germline, CDR1 is MNHNS and CDR2 is SASEGT. The V gene lost 3 bases and the J gene lost 2 bases, with 8 bases spanning the gap. The CDR3 sequence: CASSDLPAGANVLTF. The CDR3 nucleotides read TGTGCCAGCAGTGATCTCCCAGCTGGGGCCAACGTCCTGACTTTC.

This clone appeared a single time. The CDR3 nucleotides are TGCGCCAGCAGCCCTCTCGGGGGGGGGCTTGTGGCCGGGGAGCTGTTTTTT. Residues: CASSPLGGGLVAGELFF. The rearrangement links TRBV4-1 to TRBJ2-2, with 8 positions matching TRBD2. CDR3 length: 17 amino acids. Germline CDR1 is MGHRA and CDR2 is YSYEKL. Trimming at V came to 4 bases and at J to 6 bases, leaving 13 bases not matched to a gene.

The J gene is TRBJ1-2, the V gene TRBV6-4, with TRBD1 matching 7 bases. CDR3 size: 16 residues. CDR1 and CDR2 from the germline V gene are MRHNA and SNTAGT. V dropped 0 bases and J dropped 5; count of bases not matched to a gene: 9. The CDR3 nucleotides read TGTGCCAGCAGTGACTCGAGGGACAGCCCCCGATATGGCTACACCTTC. The encoded protein is CASSDSRDSPRYGYTF.